The entry that follows covers one TCR beta chain sequence. Germline CDR1 reads MDHEN; CDR2 reads SYDVKM. V was trimmed by 4 bases and J by 1 base, leaving 11 bases between them. CDR3 length: 15 residues. This record comes from a study of blood T cell repertoires in COVID-19. In the study overall: Whether acute or convalescent, the COVID-19 samples came from the United States, Italy and Spain.

Some clones are missing from TCRdb's copy, which holds only in-frame ones; the method was immunoSEQ multiplex PCR. The table lists about 87,000 clones, over 70% of them singletons. The source of this sequence is a man older than 75 with acute or convalescent COVID-19. The chain is built from TRBV28 and TRBJ1-3; a weak D match, TRBD1 (5 bases). The sequenced sample was peripheral blood. This CDR3 reads CASSSPGKSGNTIYF. CDR3 nucleotide sequence: TGTGCCAGCAGTTCCCCAGGGAAATCTGGAAACACCATATATTTT.